This TCR beta chain derives from a study of blood T cell repertoires in COVID-19 (dated by TCRdb to about 2020). Describing the broader study: Samples covering the acute and convalescent phases of COVID-19 were provided by collaborators in the United States, Italy and Spain. A freely available public database, intended as a resource for researchers studying the immune response to SARS-CoV-2, is where the repertoires were released. The material from the prospective study consisted of cDNA or gDNA derived from T cells, B-cell-depleted T cells, or PBMCs. Samples were obtained from the ongoing ImmuneRACE study (first 160 participants) and from some 1,300 subjects provided by 6 global collaborators. Subjects who had been exposed to COVID-19, were actively infected with it, or had recovered from it provided the deeply sampled blood TCRbeta repertoires that made up the dataset. Where HLA class I and class II types were available, the types were taken from metadata supplied by the sample provider, not from assay-based typing. A de-identified subject ID, COVID-19 status, age in years and sex were almost always included in the sample metadata. Points the paper makes about the study in general: Clinical and demographic metadata were provided uncurated, with the amount varying by source and participant.

On this clone: The antigen it binds to is not known. Base qualities are not at hand, and no much larger clone is one base apart.

Participants in the prospective study were enrolled through a virtual design, were aged about 18 to 90 years, and lived in about two dozen United States geographic areas. In the prospective study, cohorts were assigned on the basis of participant-reported clinical history obtained from a screening survey and a study questionnaire. Recovered participants in ImmuneRACE Cohort 3 were defined as having two consecutive negative NP/OP PCR tests, clearance from a healthcare professional, or resolution of symptoms. In the prospective study, mobile phlebotomists collected whole blood, serum and a nasopharyngeal or oropharyngeal swab from each participant. Over an approximately 2-month period, participants in the prospective study had the option of providing additional blood draws and questionnaires. Before DNA extraction, blood samples from the prospective study were shipped at room temperature or frozen.

Here V drops 3 bases and J drops 5 bases, and the junction holds 8 bases not matched to any gene. Based on the germline V gene, the CDR1 and CDR2 sequences are SGHRS and YFSETQ. The CDR3 covers 15 residues, taking in both the cysteine and the phenylalanine. Kept here is only the CDR3 DNA, which spans 45 bases and is read in frame from base 1. TCRbeta CDR3 regions were amplified from genomic DNA by means of the immunoSEQ Assay, a bias-controlled multiplex PCR. On the study's bioinformatics: The number of nucleated cells in each sample was estimated by amplification of reference gene primers within the assay. Sequence reads were collapsed and filtered to measure the absolute abundance of every unique TCRbeta CDR3 rearrangement. Productive Simpson clonality was computed per sample as the square root of Simpson's diversity index over productive rearrangements. The clones in this table, taken by TCRdb from immuneACCESS, are in-frame only. Not every clone is retained; where verified, under half of the shortfall comes from an unresolved V gene, and the cause of the rest is unknown. From that table come the V and J calls and clone size; the DNA was used to work out D and trimming. The sample table lists a few hundred thousand clones, 70% to 90% of them with a count of one. In total, the top ten clones hold more than 4% of the sample.

The source material was PBMCs or T cells enriched from blood (not recorded which). This chain joins TRBV5-1 to TRBJ2-5; 9 bases in the middle match TRBD1. The TCR sequence derives from a woman under 40 who had recovered from COVID-19. The CDR3 protein sequence reads: CASSYTQGAWETQYF. The DNA sequence is as follows: TGCGCCAGCAGCTACACACAGGGGGCGTGGGAGACCCAGTACTTC.